The 15 T cell receptor beta chains given below trace back to one sample, sequenced in a study of blood T cell repertoires in COVID-19. Produced via immunoSEQ multiplex PCR; TCRdb's table is partial and in-frame only. The sample comprises a few hundred thousand clones, roughly 90% of which are singletons, and about 2% rests with the top ten. The specimen sequenced was peripheral blood. The receptors come from a man between 18 and 35 years old with active or convalescent COVID-19.

The chain couples TRBV5-1 to TRBJ2-1; 7 bases align to TRBD1. V was clipped by 1 base and J by 0 bases; unmatched bases: 4. The CDR3 totals 16 residues. Germline V gene lookup returns CDR1 SGHRS and CDR2 YFSETQ. The CDR3 DNA follows: TGCGCCAGCAGCTTGTACGACAGGGACTCCTACAATGAGCAGTTCTTC. This gives the protein CASSLYDRDSYNEQFF.

This sequence joins TRBV5-6 and TRBJ2-7; 8 nucleotides line up with TRBD1. This CDR3 comprises 16 residues. V was clipped by 4 bases and J by 2 bases; unmatched bases: 11. Germline V gene sequence: CDR1 SGHDT, CDR2 YYEEEE. CDR3 sequence: CASSPWTGSRAYEQYF. The DNA for the CDR3 is TGTGCCAGCAGCCCCTGGACAGGGTCAAGGGCCTACGAGCAGTACTTC.

The CDR3 coding sequence is TGCGCCAGCAGCCTTGGACTAGCGGGAGGGATCTACAATGAGCAGTTCTTC. Protein product: CASSLGLAGGIYNEQFF. The chain is built from TRBV5-1 and TRBJ2-1, with TRBD2 identical over 15 bases. The CDR3 contains 17 residues. After removal of 4 bases from V and 3 bases from J, the junction contained 5 bases not matched to a gene. CDR1 is SGHRS, CDR2 YFSETQ, per germline.

The chain employs TRBV2 and TRBJ2-7; D is undetermined. Germline V lookup: CDR1 SNHLY, CDR2 FYNNEI. The CDR3 is made up of 11 amino acids. The V gene lost 8 bases and the J gene lost 0 bases, with 5 bases spanning the gap. CDR3 nucleotide sequence: TGTGCCAGCGTGAGCTCCTACGAGCAGTACTTC. Residues: CASVSSYEQYF.

The CDR3 loop is CASRAGYTDTQYF. The CDR3, as DNA: TGCGCCAGCAGAGCAGGCTACACAGATACGCAGTATTTT. The chain uses TRBV4-1 and TRBJ2-3; D unresolved. V dropped 6 bases and J dropped 2 bases, with 9 bases sitting between them. The germline V gene encodes CDR1 MGHRA and CDR2 YSYEKL. The CDR3 sequence is 13 residues long.

The V call is TRBV9, the J call TRBJ2-7; 7 nucleotides match TRBD2. Germline V CDR1 and CDR2: SGDLS, YYNGEE. The CDR3 is 14 residues long. V lost 3 bases, J lost 0 bases, and 3 bases stayed unmatched. As DNA, the CDR3 is TGTGCCAGCAGCGCCCGGGACTACTCCTACGAGCAGTACTTC. This sequence encodes CASSARDYSYEQYF.

This clone was observed a single time. The rearrangement joins TRBV6-1 to TRBJ1-6; TRBD1 matches at 7 bases. Unmatched junction bases numbered 10, after V lost 1 base and J lost 10 bases. The length of the CDR3 is 16 residues. CDR1 is MNHNS and CDR2 is SASEGT in the germline V gene. The CDR3 nucleotides read TGTGCCAGCAGTGAAGTTCGGGCAGGGGGATTGTCACCCCTCCACTTT. Translated, it gives CASSEVRAGGLSPLHF.

The table lists this clone with a few counts. This chain connects TRBV2 to TRBJ1-2; TRBD1 matches at 7 bases. Per germline, CDR1 SNHLY and CDR2 FYNNEI. CDR3 size: 13 residues. Unmatched junction bases numbered 6, after V lost 6 bases and J lost 5 bases. CDR3 amino acids: CASSPGQKYGYTF. The CDR3 nucleotides are TGTGCCAGCAGCCCGGGACAGAAATATGGCTACACCTTC.

This sequence joins TRBV10-3 and TRBJ2-3; 11 nucleotides align to TRBD2. V lost 5 bases, J lost 2 bases, and 9 bases stayed unmatched. Per the germline V gene, CDR1 is ENHRY and CDR2 is SYGVKD. There are 17 residues in the CDR3. The CDR3 DNA is TGTGCCATCAGTTCCACCGGGACTAGCGGCCACACAGATACGCAGTATTTT. Translation: CAISSTGTSGHTDTQYF.

This clone was seen more than once but under ten times. The chain is built from TRBV7-2 and TRBJ1-4, with D unresolved. There are 13 residues in the CDR3. V dropped 1 base and J dropped 6 bases, with 6 bases sitting between them. Germline lookup yields CDR1 SGHTA and CDR2 FQGNSA. The CDR3 region is CASSLVADEKLFF. The CDR3 DNA reads as TGTGCCAGCAGCTTAGTAGCAGATGAAAAACTGTTTTTT.

The CDR3 loop is CASRIGDTEAFF. CDR3 DNA sequence: TGTGCCAGCAGGATAGGGGACACTGAAGCTTTCTTT. This chain uses TRBV6-5 with TRBJ1-1; D is perhaps TRBD1 (5 bases). The germline V gene encodes CDR1 MNHEY and CDR2 SVGAGI. V was clipped by 6 bases and J by 3 bases, with 8 bases between them. The CDR3 runs 12 residues.

This chain uses TRBV2 with TRBJ2-2, with D possibly TRBD2 on 5 matching bases. Germline V lookup: CDR1 SNHLY, CDR2 FYNNEI. The CDR3 spans 15 residues. V lost 4 bases to trimming and J lost 6 bases, with 15 bases between them. The CDR3 DNA is TGTGCCAGCAGTGGTATTCGAGGCGGGTCCGGGGAGCTGTTTTTT. Translated: CASSGIRGGSGELFF.

This rearrangement joins TRBV28 to TRBJ2-7, with TRBD1 as a possible D gene (6 bases). This CDR3 is 15 amino acids long. V shed 6 bases and J shed 1 base, with 16 bases lying between them. Germline V gene data show CDR1 as MDHEN and CDR2 as SYDVKM. In DNA, the CDR3 is TGTGCCAGCAGCCCTTTCAAGGGGGTGTCCTACGAGCAGTACTTC. Amino acid sequence: CASSPFKGVSYEQYF. Combining the CDR3 with reference TRBV28 and TRBJ2-7 gives the whole variable domain DVKVTQSSRYLVKRTGEKVFLECVQDMDHENMFWYRQDPGLGLRLIYFSYDVKMKEKGDIPEGYSVSREKKERFSLILESASTNQTSMYLCASSPFKGVSYEQYFGPGTRLTVT.

The CDR3 sequence is CASSSGGHEKLFF. The CDR3 DNA follows: TGTGCCAGCAGTTCAGGAGGGCATGAAAAACTGTTTTTT. This chain uses TRBV27 with TRBJ1-4, with unresolved D. CDR3 size: 13 residues. Germline V gene lookup returns CDR1 MNHEY and CDR2 SMNVEV (reference sequence). V lost 4 bases and J 6 bases, leaving 9 bases between the germline ends.

This chain links TRBV5-8 with TRBJ2-1, with TRBD2 matching 8 bases. Germline CDR1 and CDR2: SGHTS and YDEGEE. CDR3 length equals 14 residues. With 4 bases clipped from V and 8 bases from J, the junction kept 8 bases outside the gene matches. The CDR3 sequence is CASSVWTSRDEQFF. CDR3 DNA: TGTGCCAGCAGCGTCTGGACTAGCCGCGATGAGCAGTTCTTC.